This entry features one T cell receptor (beta chain) sequence. This clone was counted between two and nine times. What this receptor recognizes is not known. Base qualities are missing; no much larger clone stands one base away. The sample originates from a study of PD-1 blockade in classical Hodgkin lymphoma (dated by TCRdb to the early 2020s). Broadly, across the study: Nivolumab dosing was 3 mg/kg intravenously every 2 weeks, continuing until either disease progression or unacceptable toxicity. The study used CyTOF and TCR beta sequencing to define a peripheral blood immune signature of response to PD-1 blockade in classical Hodgkin lymphoma.

This specimen's time point label, interpreted: cycle 1 day 1 (C1D1), immediately before nivolumab initiation. All trial patients had relapsed after autologous stem cell transplantation, with cohorts A, B and C differing in prior brentuximab vedotin exposure. The trial cohort included 55 to 65 patients with relapsed/refractory classical Hodgkin lymphoma, and each patient had a best overall response of complete response, partial response or progressive disease. Single-agent nivolumab was administered to trial patients in the multi-cohort phase II CheckMate 205 trial. An independent review committee assessed best overall response using the 2007 International Working Group response criteria. PBMCs from the trial were collected at three points: immediately before nivolumab initiation (C1D1), and during therapy at cycle 2 day 1 and cycle 4 day 1. Peripheral blood was collected in 8 mL Vacutainer Cell Preparation Tubes, from which PBMCs were isolated by centrifugation and then cryopreserved.

The germline V gene specifies ENHRY as CDR1 and SYGVKD as CDR2. Germline trimming amounts to 3 bases on V and 6 bases on J, with 7 as the count of junction bases outside the gene matches. Including the terminal cysteine and phenylalanine, the CDR3 comprises 15 residues. Only CDR3 DNA is held: 45 bases, read in frame from base 1. The study at large found these results: A significant rise by C4D1 was seen in CD4+ but not CD8+ TCR diversity (p=0.0027 vs p=0.16), with the rise being most apparent in complete responders (p=0.02). Baseline TCR diversity was reported to be lower in newly diagnosed patients than in healthy donors, and even lower in relapsed/refractory patients. The study covered only a single clinical trial cohort, and the causes of the repertoire differences, possibly disease activity or prior therapy, were still not defined. Lower diversity was seen in patients whose nivolumab began less than 1 year after ASCT, and these patients were left out of later analyses so that immune reconstitution would not confound the results. Trial patients achieving complete response had baseline diversity similar to newly diagnosed patients, whereas partial responders and progressors had significantly lower diversity.

The Qiagen DNeasy kit was used to extract genomic DNA from unsorted PBMCs and from the negatively selected CD4+ and CD8+ fractions. TCR beta CDR3 regions were amplified by immunoSEQ multiplex PCR using primers annealing to V and J segments. A synthetic immune receptor repertoire was used to minimize amplification bias, and any residual bias was removed computationally once sequencing was done. On the study's bioinformatics: Custom Python scripts were used to quantify repertoire diversity as the Shannon entropy index. Unsorted, CD4+ and CD8+ repertoires were analyzed separately, except for combined analyses in which CD4+ and CD8+ sequences were merged in silico. Clonal expansion was defined as at least a 2-fold frequency increase after treatment relative to C1D1, with a pseudocount of 0.5 for undetected baseline clones. Clones with 0 or 1 copy at C1D1 were defined as singleton clones, while clones with 2 or more copies were defined as non-singleton clones. Clones expanded in unsorted samples were assigned a CD4+, CD8+ or unknown annotation through matching of protein sequences in sorted samples from the same patient. Wilcoxon tests were applied to paired samples to test diversity changes from C1D1 to C4D1. In TCRdb, the immuneACCESS table is reduced to in-frame sequences with V and J assigned. These tables do not hold every clone; where another copy was compared, an unresolved V gene accounts for under half, and the others remain unexplained. The DNA was the basis for D and trimming; V, J and clone size are from that table. This sample holds some 96,000 clones; around four fifths were observed only once. Together, the top ten hold more than 9% of the sample.

The clonotype comes from a human donor with classical Hodgkin lymphoma. The V and J genes are TRBV10-3 and TRBJ2-7, with 11 central nucleotides matching TRBD2. The starting material was peripheral blood mononuclear cells (PBMCs), obtained at baseline. The nucleotide sequence reads as follows: TGTGCCATCAGTGAACGGGTAGCGGGAGGGGGCGAGCAGTACTTC. This yields the protein CAISERVAGGGEQYF.